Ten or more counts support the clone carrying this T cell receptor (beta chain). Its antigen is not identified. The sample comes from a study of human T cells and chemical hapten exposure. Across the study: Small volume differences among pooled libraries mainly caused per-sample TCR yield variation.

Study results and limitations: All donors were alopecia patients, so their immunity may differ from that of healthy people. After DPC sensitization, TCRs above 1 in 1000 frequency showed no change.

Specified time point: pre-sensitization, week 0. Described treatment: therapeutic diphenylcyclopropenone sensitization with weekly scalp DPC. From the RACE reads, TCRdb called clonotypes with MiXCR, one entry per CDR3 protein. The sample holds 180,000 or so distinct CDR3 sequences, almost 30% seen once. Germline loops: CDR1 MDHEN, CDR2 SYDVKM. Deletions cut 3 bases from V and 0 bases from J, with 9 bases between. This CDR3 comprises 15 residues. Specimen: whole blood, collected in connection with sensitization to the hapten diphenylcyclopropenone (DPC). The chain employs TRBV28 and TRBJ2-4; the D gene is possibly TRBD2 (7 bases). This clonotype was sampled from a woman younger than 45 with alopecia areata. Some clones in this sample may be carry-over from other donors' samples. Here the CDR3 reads CASSLGGLAKNIQYF. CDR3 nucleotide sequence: TGTGCCAGCAGTTTGGGGGGGCTAGCCAAAAACATTCAGTACTTC.